This T cell receptor beta chain comes out of a study of blood T cell repertoires in COVID-19. The wider study: PBMCs, B-cell-depleted T cells, or T cells were the source of the cDNA or gDNA that made up the material.

Trimming stripped 3 bases from V and 5 bases from J, with 8 bases between. This CDR3 has 14 amino acids. CDR1 is SGHAT and CDR2 is FQDESV in the germline V gene (reference sequence). Clones were read by immunoSEQ multiplex PCR, and TCRdb kept only the in-frame ones, dropping some. This sample has about 70,000 clones, with just over 85% found just once. The rearrangement links TRBV11-1 to TRBJ1-6, with a weak D call TRBD1 (6 bases). The sequenced material came from peripheral blood. The source of this sequence is a woman in her fifties or sixties with acute or convalescent COVID-19. The CDR3 loop is CASSFSGDNSPLHF. CDR3 nucleotides: TGTGCCAGCAGCTTTTCAGGGGATAATTCACCCCTCCACTTT.